The entry that follows covers one T cell receptor beta chain sequence. The trim removed 0 bases at V and 4 bases at J, leaving 11 bases unmatched. Germline loops: CDR1 LGHNA, CDR2 YSLEER. The CDR3 is 17 residues long. This entry belongs to a study of control samples from healthy donors and cancer patients. Sequenced by immunoSEQ multiplex PCR; TCRdb stores in-frame clones only, minus some. The repertoire holds about 77,000 clones, with 85% to 95% as singletons. The chain carries TRBV4-3 and TRBJ2-7; 8 nucleotides align to TRBD1. The sequenced material came from blood. This clonotype was sampled from a woman in her sixties in good health. The chain's CDR3 is CASSQDPGAGGKYEQYF. DNA of the CDR3: TGCGCCAGCAGCCAAGATCCGGGGGCAGGGGGCAAGTACGAGCAGTACTTC.